This T cell receptor beta chain was identified during a study of T cells in localized non-small cell lung cancer. General observations from the study: A single tumor region was sequenced, leaving heterogeneity possible. Out of the top 100 tumor clones, a median 57 were seen in adjacent lung. In the blood, greater T cell density corresponded to longer overall survival. It was uninvolved adjacent lung that showed the highest T cell clonality, exceeding tumor.

The table lists this clone with a count of one. The antigen is unknown. Libraries were prepared by immunoSEQ multiplex PCR; TCRdb keeps only in-frame clonotypes and omits some of them. Of about 52,000 clones in the sample, around 87% are singletons; the top ten hold less than 20%. This CDR3 has 18 amino acids. V was pared by 0 bases and J by 4 bases, with 7 bases of the junction left unmatched. Germline lookup yields CDR1 SGHDN and CDR2 FVKESK. This TCR derives from a female donor with stage II lung adenocarcinoma. The J gene is TRBJ2-1, the V gene TRBV14, with TRBD2 matching over 12 bases. The sequenced sample was PBMCs, obtained before any cancer treatment. The CDR3 reads CASSQDIGLAGWYNEQFF. Written as DNA, the CDR3 is TGTGCCAGCAGCCAAGATATTGGACTAGCGGGGTGGTACAATGAGCAGTTCTTC.